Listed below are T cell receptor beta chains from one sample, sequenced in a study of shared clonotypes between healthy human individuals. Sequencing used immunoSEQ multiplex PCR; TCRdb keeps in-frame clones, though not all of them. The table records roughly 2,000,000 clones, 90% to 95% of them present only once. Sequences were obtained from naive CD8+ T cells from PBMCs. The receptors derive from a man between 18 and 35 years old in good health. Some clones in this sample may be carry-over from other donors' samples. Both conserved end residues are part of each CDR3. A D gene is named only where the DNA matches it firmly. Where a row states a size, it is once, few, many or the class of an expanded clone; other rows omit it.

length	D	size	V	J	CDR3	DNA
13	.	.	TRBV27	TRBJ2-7	CASSLTVSYEQYF	TGTGCCAGCAGTTTAACGGTTTCCTACGAGCAGTACTTC
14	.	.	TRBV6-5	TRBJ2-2	CASSWGGGGGELFF	TGTGCCAGCAGTTGGGGAGGGGGCGGCGGGGAGCTGTTTTTT
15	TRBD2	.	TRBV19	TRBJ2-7	CASSIRLAATYEQYF	TGTGCCAGTAGTATAAGACTAGCGGCTACCTACGAGCAGTACTTC
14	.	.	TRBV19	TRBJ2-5	CASSSRLYQETQYF	TGTGCCAGTAGCTCGCGACTGTACCAAGAGACCCAGTACTTC
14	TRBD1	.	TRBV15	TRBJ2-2	CATSDRANTGELFF	TGTGCCACCAGCGACAGGGCGAACACCGGGGAGCTGTTTTTT
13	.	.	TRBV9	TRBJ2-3	CASSVDSTDTQYF	TGTGCCAGCAGCGTAGATAGCACAGATACGCAGTATTTT
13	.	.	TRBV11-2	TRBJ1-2	CASSSRTSYGYTF	TGTGCCAGCAGCTCCCGGACGTCTTATGGCTACACCTTC
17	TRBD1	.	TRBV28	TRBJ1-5	CASSPQPGQGLYQPQHF	TGTGCCAGCAGCCCCCAACCGGGACAGGGTTTATATCAGCCCCAGCATTTT
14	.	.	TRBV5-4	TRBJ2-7	CASSLVVARDEQYF	TGTGCCAGCAGCTTGGTGGTGGCGCGGGACGAGCAGTACTTC
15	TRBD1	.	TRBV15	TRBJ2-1	CATSRGTGRGNEQFF	TGTGCCACCAGCAGAGGGACAGGGCGTGGCAATGAGCAGTTCTTC
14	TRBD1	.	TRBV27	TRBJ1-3	CASASRGPGNTIYF	TGTGCCAGCGCCAGCAGGGGGCCCGGAAACACCATATATTTT
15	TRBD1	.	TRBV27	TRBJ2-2	CASSPPTGVGGELFF	TGTGCCAGCAGTCCTCCGACAGGGGTTGGCGGGGAGCTGTTTTTT
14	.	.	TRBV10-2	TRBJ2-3	CASSEGGVHGTQYF	TGCGCCAGCAGTGAGGGCGGAGTGCACGGTACGCAGTATTTT
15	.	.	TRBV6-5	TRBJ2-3	CASSEDRAVTDTQYF	TGTGCCAGCAGCGAGGATAGGGCGGTTACAGATACGCAGTATTTT
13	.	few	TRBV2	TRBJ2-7	CASRSTGTGEQYF	TGTGCCAGCAGAAGCACAGGGACGGGCGAGCAGTACTTC
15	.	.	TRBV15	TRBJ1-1	CATTPRSAPNTEAFF	TGTGCCACCACCCCTAGGTCCGCTCCGAACACTGAAGCTTTCTTT
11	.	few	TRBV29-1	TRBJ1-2	CSVAGGNGYTF	TGCAGCGTTGCCGGGGGTAATGGCTACACCTTC
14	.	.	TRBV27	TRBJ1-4	CASRPGLSSEKLFF	TGTGCCAGCAGGCCGGGTCTCTCGAGTGAAAAACTGTTTTTT
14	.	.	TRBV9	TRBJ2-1	CASSNGAHYNEQFF	TGTGCCAGCAGCAACGGGGCCCACTACAATGAGCAGTTCTTC
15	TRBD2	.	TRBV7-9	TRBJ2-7	CASRSTSGSPHEQYF	TGTGCCAGCAGGTCGACTAGCGGGAGCCCCCACGAGCAGTACTTC
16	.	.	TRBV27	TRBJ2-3	CASSLLGPRSTDTQYF	TGTGCCAGCAGTTTGCTGGGGCCTAGATCCACAGATACGCAGTATTTT
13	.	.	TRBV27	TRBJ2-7	CASSLSRVNEQYF	TGTGCCAGCAGTTTATCGAGGGTGAACGAGCAGTACTTC
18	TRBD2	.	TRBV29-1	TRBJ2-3	CSAELGLAGGPGTDTQYF	TGCAGCGCCGAACTCGGACTAGCGGGAGGGCCCGGCACAGATACGCAGTATTTT
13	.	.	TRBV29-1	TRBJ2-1	CSVSVRSYNEQFF	TGCAGCGTCTCGGTCAGATCCTACAATGAGCAGTTCTTC
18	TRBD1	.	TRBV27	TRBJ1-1	CARQAQTDGTGKNTEAFF	TGTGCCAGACAAGCTCAGACGGACGGGACAGGGAAAAACACTGAAGCTTTCTTT
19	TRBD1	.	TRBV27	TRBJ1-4	CASSLTSFDRGATNEKLFF	TGTGCCAGCAGTTTGACTTCCTTTGACAGGGGGGCAACTAATGAAAAACTGTTTTTT
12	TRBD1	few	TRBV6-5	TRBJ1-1	CASKPGGTEAFF	TGTGCCAGCAAACCAGGGGGCACTGAAGCTTTCTTT
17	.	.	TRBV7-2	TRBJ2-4	CASSPRSLGMSQNIQYF	TGTGCCAGCAGCCCACGGTCGTTGGGAATGTCTCAAAACATTCAGTACTTC